This T cell receptor beta chain originates from a study of T cell responses to AZD1222 COVID-19 vaccine. V gave up 7 bases and J gave up 6 bases, with 10 bases separating them. The CDR3 is 12 amino acids. Germline lookup yields CDR1 MDHEN and CDR2 SYDVKM. Produced via immunoSEQ multiplex PCR; TCRdb's table is partial and in-frame only. The sample lists 50,000 to 65,000 clones, around nine tenths occurring once. The sequencing here drew on peripheral blood, taken 28 days after the second dose of the MenACWY control vaccine. The chain has TRBV28 and TRBJ1-5; D gene ambiguous. The source of this sequence is an adult who received the MenACWY meningococcal vaccine as a control. CDR3 loop: CASNLLGQPQHF. In DNA form, the CDR3 reads TGTGCCAGCAACCTGTTAGGTCAGCCCCAGCATTTT.